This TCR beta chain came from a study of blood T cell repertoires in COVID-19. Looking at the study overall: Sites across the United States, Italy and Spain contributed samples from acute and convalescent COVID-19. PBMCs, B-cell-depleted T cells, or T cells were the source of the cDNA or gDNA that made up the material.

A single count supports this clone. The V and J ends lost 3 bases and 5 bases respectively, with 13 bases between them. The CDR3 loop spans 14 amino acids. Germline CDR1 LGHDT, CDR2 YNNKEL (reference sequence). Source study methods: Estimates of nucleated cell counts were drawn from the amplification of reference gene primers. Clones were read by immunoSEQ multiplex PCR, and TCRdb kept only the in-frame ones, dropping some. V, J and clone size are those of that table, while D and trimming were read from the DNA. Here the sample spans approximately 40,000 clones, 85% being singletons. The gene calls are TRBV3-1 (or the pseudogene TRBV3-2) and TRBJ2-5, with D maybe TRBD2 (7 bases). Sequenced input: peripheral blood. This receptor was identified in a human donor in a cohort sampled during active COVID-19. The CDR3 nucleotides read TGTGCCAGCAGCCATAGCGGGCAGGGGGAGACCCAGTACTTC. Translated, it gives CASSHSGQGETQYF.